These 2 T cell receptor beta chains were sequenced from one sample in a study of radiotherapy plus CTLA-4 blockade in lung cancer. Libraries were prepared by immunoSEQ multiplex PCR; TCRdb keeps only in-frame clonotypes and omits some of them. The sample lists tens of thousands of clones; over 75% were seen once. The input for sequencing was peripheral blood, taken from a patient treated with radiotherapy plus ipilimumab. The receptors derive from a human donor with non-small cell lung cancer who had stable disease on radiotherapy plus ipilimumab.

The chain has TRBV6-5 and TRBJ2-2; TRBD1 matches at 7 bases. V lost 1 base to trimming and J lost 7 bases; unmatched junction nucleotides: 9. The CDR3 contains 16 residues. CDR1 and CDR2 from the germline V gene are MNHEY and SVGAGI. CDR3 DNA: TGTGCCAGCAGTTACTGGGACAGTTGGGGTAGCGGGGAGCTGTTTTTT. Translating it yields CASSYWDSWGSGELFF.

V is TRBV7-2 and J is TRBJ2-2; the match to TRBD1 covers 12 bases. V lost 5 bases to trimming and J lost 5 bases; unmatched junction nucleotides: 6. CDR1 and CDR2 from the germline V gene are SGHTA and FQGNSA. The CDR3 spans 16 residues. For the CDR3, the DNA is TGTGCCAGCAGCGCTCCGGGACAGGGGGCGACCGGGGAGCTGTTTTTT. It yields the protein CASSAPGQGATGELFF.